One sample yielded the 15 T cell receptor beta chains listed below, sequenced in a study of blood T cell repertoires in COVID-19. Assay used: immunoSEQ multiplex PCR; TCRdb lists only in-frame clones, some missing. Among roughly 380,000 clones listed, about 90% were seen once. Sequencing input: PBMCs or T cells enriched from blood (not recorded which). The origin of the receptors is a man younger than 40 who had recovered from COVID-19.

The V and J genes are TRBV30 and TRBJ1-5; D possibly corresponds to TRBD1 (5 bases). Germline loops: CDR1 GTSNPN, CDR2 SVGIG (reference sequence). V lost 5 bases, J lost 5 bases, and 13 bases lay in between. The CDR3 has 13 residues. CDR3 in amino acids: CAWAGGAYQPQHF. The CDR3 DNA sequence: TGTGCCTGGGCAGGTGGGGCCTATCAGCCCCAGCATTTT.

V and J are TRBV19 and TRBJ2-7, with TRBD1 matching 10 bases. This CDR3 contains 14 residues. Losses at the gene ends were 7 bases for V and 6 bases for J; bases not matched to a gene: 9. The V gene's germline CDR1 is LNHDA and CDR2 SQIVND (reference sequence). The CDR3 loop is CASTRQGAIGEQYF. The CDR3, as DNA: TGTGCCAGTACCCGACAGGGGGCAATCGGCGAGCAGTACTTC.

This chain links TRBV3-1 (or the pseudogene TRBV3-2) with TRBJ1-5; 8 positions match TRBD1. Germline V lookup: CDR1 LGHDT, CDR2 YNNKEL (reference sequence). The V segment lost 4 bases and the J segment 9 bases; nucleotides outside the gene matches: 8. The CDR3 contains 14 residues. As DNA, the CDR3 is TGTGCCAGCAGCCCTCAGGGGGCTTTTGGGCCCCAGCATTTT. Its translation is CASSPQGAFGPQHF.

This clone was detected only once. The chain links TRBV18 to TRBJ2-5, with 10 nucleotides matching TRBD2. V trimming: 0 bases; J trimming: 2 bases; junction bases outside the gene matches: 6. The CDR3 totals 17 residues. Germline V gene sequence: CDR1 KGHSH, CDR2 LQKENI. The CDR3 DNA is TGTGCCAGCTCACCACCGAGGACTAGCGGTACTCAAGAGACCCAGTACTTC. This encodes CASSPPRTSGTQETQYF.

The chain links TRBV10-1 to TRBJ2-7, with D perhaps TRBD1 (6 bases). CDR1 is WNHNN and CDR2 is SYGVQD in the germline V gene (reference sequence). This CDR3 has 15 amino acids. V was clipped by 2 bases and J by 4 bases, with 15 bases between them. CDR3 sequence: CASSEASTGNYEQYF. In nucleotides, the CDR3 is TGCGCCAGCAGTGAGGCATCCACAGGGAATTACGAGCAGTACTTC.

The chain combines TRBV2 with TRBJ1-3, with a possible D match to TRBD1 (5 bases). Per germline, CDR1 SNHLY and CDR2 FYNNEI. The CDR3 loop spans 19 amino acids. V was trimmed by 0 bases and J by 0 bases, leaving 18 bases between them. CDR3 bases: TGTGCCAGCAGTGAAGCGGAGCCCCAACAGGCCTACTCTGGAAACACCATATATTTT. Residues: CASSEAEPQQAYSGNTIYF.

CDR3 in DNA: TGTGCCAGCAGCTTAAAAGGGGGCTGGGGCACAGATACGCAGTATTTT. Translation gives CASSLKGGWGTDTQYF. This rearrangement joins TRBV7-2 to TRBJ2-3; 7 nucleotides align to TRBD1. The CDR3 consists of 16 residues. Germline V gene data show CDR1 as SGHTA and CDR2 as FQGNSA. V trimming: 2 bases; J trimming: 1 base; junction bases outside the gene matches: 6. Using reference TRBV7-2 and TRBJ2-3 for the parts outside the CDR3, the full variable domain is GAGVSQSPSNKVTEKGKDVELRCDPISGHTALYWYRQSLGQGLEFLIYFQGNSAPDKSGLPSDRFSAERTGGSVSTLTIQRTQQEDSAVYLCASSLKGGWGTDTQYFGPGTRLTVL.

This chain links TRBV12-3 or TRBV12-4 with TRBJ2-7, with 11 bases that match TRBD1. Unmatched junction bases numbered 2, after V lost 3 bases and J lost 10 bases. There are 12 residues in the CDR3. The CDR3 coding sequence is TGTGCCAGCAGTTTGGACAGGGGGCGACAGTACTTC. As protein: CASSLDRGRQYF.

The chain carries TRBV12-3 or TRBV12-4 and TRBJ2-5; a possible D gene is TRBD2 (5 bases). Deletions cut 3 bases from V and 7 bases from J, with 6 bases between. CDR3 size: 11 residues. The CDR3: CASSFRGTQYF. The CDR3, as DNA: TGTGCCAGCAGTTTCCGGGGGACCCAGTACTTC.

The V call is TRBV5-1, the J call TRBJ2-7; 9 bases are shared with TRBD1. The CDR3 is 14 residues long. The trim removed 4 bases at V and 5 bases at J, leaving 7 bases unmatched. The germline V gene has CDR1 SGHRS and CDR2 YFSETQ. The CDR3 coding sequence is TGCGCCAGCAGCCCAGGGACAGGGATCCACGAGCAGTACTTC. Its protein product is CASSPGTGIHEQYF.

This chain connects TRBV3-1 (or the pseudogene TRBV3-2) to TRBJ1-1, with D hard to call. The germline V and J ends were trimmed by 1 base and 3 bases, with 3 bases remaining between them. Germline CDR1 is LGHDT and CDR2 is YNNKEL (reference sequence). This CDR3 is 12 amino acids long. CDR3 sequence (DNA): TGTGCCAGCAGCCAAGCCGACACTGAAGCTTTCTTT. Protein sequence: CASSQADTEAFF.

The CDR3 loop is CASSQGSGRGYGYTF. The CDR3 nucleotides read TGTGCCAGCAGCCAAGGGAGCGGACGGGGCTATGGCTACACCTTC. V is TRBV3-1 (or the pseudogene TRBV3-2) and J is TRBJ1-2, with unresolved D. Trimming stripped 1 base from V and 4 bases from J, with 13 bases between. Germline V gene lookup returns CDR1 LGHDT and CDR2 YNNKEL (reference sequence). The CDR3 totals 15 residues.

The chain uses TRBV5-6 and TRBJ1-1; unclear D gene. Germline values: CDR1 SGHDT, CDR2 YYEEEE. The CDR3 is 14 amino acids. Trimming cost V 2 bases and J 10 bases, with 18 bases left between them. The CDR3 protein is CASSFGSLGEGAFF. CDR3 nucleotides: TGTGCCAGCAGCTTCGGGTCTCTCGGGGAGGGAGCTTTCTTT.

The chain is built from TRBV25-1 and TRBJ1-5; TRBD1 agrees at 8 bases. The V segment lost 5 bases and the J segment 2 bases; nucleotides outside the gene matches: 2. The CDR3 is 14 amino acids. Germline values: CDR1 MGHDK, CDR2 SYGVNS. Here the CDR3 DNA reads TGTGCCAGCAGTCGGGGACAGGGCAATCAGCCCCAGCATTTT. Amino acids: CASSRGQGNQPQHF.

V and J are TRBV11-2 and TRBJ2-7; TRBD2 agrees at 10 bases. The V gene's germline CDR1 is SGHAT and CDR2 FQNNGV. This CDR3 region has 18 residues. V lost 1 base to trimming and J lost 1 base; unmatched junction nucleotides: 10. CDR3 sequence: CASSLVALAGAPSYEQYF. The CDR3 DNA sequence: TGTGCCAGCAGCTTAGTGGCCCTAGCGGGAGCACCTTCCTACGAGCAGTACTTC.